The source of this T cell receptor beta chain is a study of memory CD8 T cells in hepatitis C reinfection. For the study at large: A positive HCV RNA test after two negatives ≥60 days apart defined reinfection.

Time point of the sample: late/post reinfection, 12 to 24 weeks after detection. Sorted cells were sequenced directly ex vivo without any in vitro expansion. People who inject drugs from Montreal's HEPCO study were the donors. Assay used: immunoSEQ multiplex PCR; TCRdb lists only in-frame clones, some missing. The top ten clones hold roughly 0.7% of a sample with approximately 46,000 clones, approximately 92% of them seen once. The source is a man aged 18 to 30 with hepatitis C virus infection. The sequenced sample was naive CD8+ T cells sorted from blood.

For the CDR3, the DNA is TGTGCCAGCGGGCTCTACGAGCAGTACTTC. Its protein is CASGLYEQYF. V is TRBV27 and J is TRBJ2-7; no reliable D call. CDR1 and CDR2 (germline): MNHEY, SMNVEV (reference sequence). The CDR3 is 10 amino acids. Between the trimmed V and J ends, which lost 8 bases and 3 bases, there was a span of 5 bases.